The 9 T cell receptor beta chains listed next were all sequenced from one sample in a study of Graves' ophthalmopathy and Graves' hyperthyroidism. RNA served as the template for amplifying TCR beta CDR3 regions. HTBI-primed RT-PCR formed the first round, and a multiplex PCR formed the second. TCRdb reprocessed the multiplex PCR reads with MiXCR, giving one entry per CDR3 protein. The sample has hundreds of thousands of distinct CDR3 sequences, roughly 21% seen once; the top ten hold roughly 3%. The sequenced sample was peripheral blood. All receptors come from a woman aged 18-29 years with stable Graves' hyperthyroidism.

Many counts were recorded for this clonotype. This rearrangement joins TRBV30 to TRBJ1-5; D call uncertain. Trimming took 0 bases from V and 0 from J, leaving 3 bases between them. CDR1 and CDR2 (germline): GTSNPN, SVGIG (reference sequence). The CDR3 has 13 residues. This chain's CDR3 is CAWSVGSNQPQHF. CDR3 in DNA: TGTGCCTGGAGTGTAGGTAGCAATCAGCCCCAGCATTTT.

This clonotype occurred many times. The V gene is TRBV25-1, the J gene TRBJ1-5; TRBD1 matches at 9 bases. The CDR3 is made up of 17 amino acids. After removal of 2 bases from V and 6 bases from J, the junction contained 11 bases not matched to a gene. CDR1 and CDR2 (germline): MGHDK, SYGVNS. The CDR3 region is CASSEASADRGGQPQHF. As DNA, the CDR3 is TGTGCCAGCAGTGAAGCCTCAGCGGACAGGGGAGGTCAGCCCCAGCATTTT.

With regard to this clonotype: An end of the junction differs from the germline gene, which may be a read error. This chain links TRBV10-1 with TRBJ2-4; D gene unclear. Germline lookup yields CDR1 WNHNN and CDR2 SYGVQD (reference sequence). The CDR3 runs 13 residues. CDR3 bases: TGCGCCAGCAGTGAGGGACCCAAAAACATTAAGTACTTC. It yields the protein CASSEGPKNIKYF.

The chain uses TRBV29-1 and TRBJ1-1; TRBD1 might be the D (5 bases). The germline V and J ends were trimmed by 4 bases and 10 bases, with 19 bases remaining between them. The CDR3 sequence is 13 residues long. Germline lookup yields CDR1 SQVTM and CDR2 ANQGSEA. The CDR3 region is CSVVGTEAGGAFF. As DNA, the CDR3 is TGCAGCGTTGTTGGAACAGAGGCGGGGGGAGCTTTCTTT. Variable domain in full (rest from reference TRBV29-1 and TRBJ1-1): SAVISQKPSRDICQRGTSLTIQCQVDSQVTMMFWYRQQPGQSLTLIATANQGSEATYESGFVIDKFPISRPNLTFSTLTVSNMSPEDSSIYLCSVVGTEAGGAFFGQGTRLTVV.

This clonotype was seen repeatedly, ten times or more. The chain joins TRBV7-9 to TRBJ2-7; D gene uncertain. Germline loops: CDR1 SEHNR, CDR2 FQNEAQ (reference sequence). V lost 5 bases and J 0 bases, leaving 11 bases between the germline ends. The CDR3 is made up of 14 amino acids. The CDR3 coding sequence is TGTGCCAGCAGCCTTCCAGGTAGCTCCTACGAGCAGTACTTC. Protein: CASSLPGSSYEQYF. Based on the CDR3 plus reference TRBV7-9 and TRBJ2-7, the full variable domain is DTGVSQNPRHKITKRGQNVTFRCDPISEHNRLYWYRQTLGQGPEFLTYFQNEAQLEKSRLLSDRFSAERPKGSFSTLEIQRTEQGDSAMYLCASSLPGSSYEQYFGPGTRLTVT.

The chain recombines TRBV2 with TRBJ1-5; 8 nucleotides agree with TRBD1. The CDR3 spans 13 residues. Germline-derived CDR1 and CDR2 are SNHLY and FYNNEI. V shed 10 bases and J 7 bases; nucleotides not matched to a gene: 9. CDR3 sequence (DNA): TGTGCCATCAGAATGGACAGGGCGCAGCCCCAGCATTTT. It codes for CAIRMDRAQPQHF. Drawing the rest from reference TRBV2 and TRBJ1-5, the complete variable domain is EPEVTQTPSHQVTQMGQEVILRCVPISNHLYFYWYRQILGQKVEFLVSFYNNEISEKSEIFDDQFSVERPDGSNFTLKIRSTKLEDSAMYFCAIRMDRAQPQHFGDGTRLSIL.

This clonotype was recorded at least ten times. The V and J genes are TRBV7-9 and TRBJ1-1, with TRBD1 as a possible D gene (5 bases). This CDR3 contains 14 residues. With 0 bases removed from V and 5 bases from J, the gap between germline ends came to 10 bases. CDR1 and CDR2 (germline): SEHNR, FQNEAQ (reference sequence). In DNA, the CDR3 is TGTGCCAGCAGCTTAGCGGAGGGGAGGACTGAAGCTTTCTTT. Its translation is CASSLAEGRTEAFF. The full variable domain, in which reference TRBV7-9 and TRBJ1-1 provide the parts outside the CDR3, is DTGVSQNPRHKITKRGQNVTFRCDPISEHNRLYWYRQTLGQGPEFLTYFQNEAQLEKSRLLSDRFSAERPKGSFSTLEIQRTEQGDSAMYLCASSLAEGRTEAFFGQGTRLTVV.

The V gene is TRBV10-3, the J gene TRBJ1-6; possible D gene TRBD1, 5 bases. Germline lookup yields CDR1 ENHRY and CDR2 SYGVKD. V was clipped by 6 bases and J by 6 bases, with 9 bases between them. The CDR3 runs 13 residues. CDR3 amino acids: CAIRMGPNSPLHF. CDR3 coding DNA: TGTGCCATCAGAATGGGGCCTAATTCACCCCTCCACTTT.

At least ten counts were recorded for this clonotype. The chain has TRBV2 and TRBJ2-5, with D perhaps given as TRBD1 or TRBD2 (6 bases each). Germline V gene data show CDR1 as SNHLY and CDR2 as FYNNEI. The CDR3 loop spans 13 amino acids. Trimming removed 3 bases at V and 6 bases at J, with 11 bases between. CDR3 coding DNA: TGTGCCAGCAGTGATAGGGGGAGGCAGACCCAGTACTTC. It is translated as CASSDRGRQTQYF.